These 14 T cell receptor beta chains were all obtained from the same sample, sequenced in a study of regulatory T cells in long-lasting Graves disease. The time point was: persistent/refractory GD, antithyroid drugs over 5 years with positive TRAb. Generation of the TCR library employed RNA extracted from PBMCs. For TCR beta, libraries came from iRepertoire HTBI primers and Arm-PCR of CDR3 regions. Each CDR3 protein is one row after TCRdb ran MiXCR on the multiplex PCR reads. There are under 450,000 distinct CDR3 sequences in the sample; around 24% occur only once, and roughly a quarter lies in the top ten. The starting material was peripheral blood mononuclear cells (PBMCs), obtained when the disease was refractory, from a patient treated with antithyroid drugs. These receptors were taken from a female donor with Graves disease.

This clonotype has at least ten counts. The chain recombines TRBV20-1 with TRBJ2-5, with D uncertain. V lost 5 bases and J 4 bases, leaving 17 bases between the germline ends. This CDR3 comprises 14 residues. CDR1 DFQATT and CDR2 SNEGSKA come from the germline V gene (reference sequence). The CDR3 region is CSAGPGRGGETQYF. CDR3 bases: TGCAGTGCTGGACCTGGGCGCGGTGGAGAGACCCAGTACTTC.

The genes are TRBV15 and TRBJ1-2; the D gene is possibly TRBD1 (5 bases). Trimming took 0 bases from V and 4 from J, leaving 15 bases between them. The V gene's germline CDR1 is LNHNV and CDR2 YYDKDF (reference sequence). The CDR3 covers 16 residues. For the CDR3, the DNA is TGTGCCACCAGCAGAGATATAGGGACGTCCAGCTATGGCTACACCTTC. It specifies CATSRDIGTSSYGYTF. The full variable domain, completed using reference TRBV15 and TRBJ1-2, is DAMVIQNPRYQVTQFGKPVTLSCSQTLNHNVMYWYQQKSSQAPKLLFHYYDKDFNNEADTPDNFQSRRPNTSFCFLDIRSPGLGDTAMYLCATSRDIGTSSYGYTFGSGTRLTVV.

The V and J genes are TRBV20-1 and TRBJ1-1; 12 bases are shared with TRBD1. The junction had 7 bases not matched to a gene; V was cut back by 4 bases and J by 4 bases. Germline V lookup: CDR1 DFQATT, CDR2 SNEGSKA (reference sequence). The CDR3 has 15 amino acids. The CDR3 protein is CSAKGQGAPGTEAFF. The CDR3 bases are TGCAGTGCTAAGGGACAGGGGGCGCCGGGCACTGAAGCTTTCTTT.

On this clonotype: One junction end does not reproduce the germline sequence, and a read error may be involved. The chain employs TRBV7-9 and TRBJ1-1, with TRBD1 matching over 12 bases. This CDR3 has 16 residues. Germline lookup yields CDR1 SEHNR and CDR2 FQNEAQ (reference sequence). CDR3 bases: TGTGCCAGCAGCTCCTGGGGACAGGGGGCCGGCACTAAAGCTTTCTTT. It translates to CASSSWGQGAGTKAFF.

This clonotype was counted between two and nine times. V gene TRBV28 combines with J gene TRBJ1-5, with 11 bases lining up with TRBD1. Germline V CDR1 and CDR2: MDHEN, SYDVKM. This CDR3 is 17 amino acids long. V lost 5 bases and J lost 4; bases outside the gene matches: 10. The CDR3 nucleotides read TGTGCCAGCAGTCGAACACGTGGGACAGGGGGTAATCAGCCCCAGCATTTT. Its protein product is CASSRTRGTGGNQPQHF.

This clonotype appeared a few times. The chain has TRBV27 and TRBJ2-7; TRBD1 matches at 9 bases. There are 15 residues in the CDR3. V was clipped by 2 bases and J by 2 bases; unmatched bases: 4. CDR1 is MNHEY and CDR2 is SMNVEV in the germline V gene (reference sequence). In DNA form, the CDR3 reads TGTGCCAGCAGTTTAAGTAGGGACAGGGCCTACGAGCAGTACTTC. It codes for CASSLSRDRAYEQYF.

This clonotype came up a few times. The chain joins TRBV6-2 or TRBV6-3 to TRBJ2-2, with 8 bases fitting TRBD1. Per the germline V gene, CDR1 is MNHEY and CDR2 is SVGEGT. This CDR3 is 14 amino acids long. J gave up 5 bases and V 4 bases, and 3 bases lay outside the gene matches. CDR3 amino acids: CASSFWTGTGELFF. The DNA of the CDR3 is TGTGCCAGCAGTTTTTGGACAGGGACCGGGGAGCTGTTTTTT.

This clonotype was seen many times. The chain joins TRBV28 to TRBJ2-7; D remains unclear. Germline-derived CDR1 and CDR2 are MDHEN and SYDVKM. The V gene lost 4 bases and the J gene lost 2 bases, with 12 bases spanning the gap. There are 14 residues in the CDR3. The CDR3 protein is CASSSHTFPYEQYF. CDR3 coding DNA: TGTGCCAGCAGTTCCCACACGTTTCCCTACGAGCAGTACTTC.

In this sample, this clonotype turned up many times. This chain uses TRBV12-3 or TRBV12-4 with TRBJ1-1; TRBD1 matches at 9 bases. The J segment lost 7 bases and the V segment lost 7 bases, leaving 10 bases of the junction unmatched. The CDR3 has 14 residues. CDR3 amino acids: CASNQPGQGVEAFF. The CDR3 DNA is TGTGCCAGCAATCAACCGGGACAGGGTGTTGAAGCTTTCTTT.

This sequence joins TRBV5-1 and TRBJ1-1; D unresolved. Germline CDR1 and CDR2: SGHRS and YFSETQ. V was cut by 3 bases and J by 1 base, with 13 bases left in between. The CDR3 sequence is 15 residues long. The CDR3 nucleotides read TGCGCCAGCAGCTACCGGACGGTTGGGAACACTGAAGCTTTCTTT. It translates to CASSYRTVGNTEAFF.

This chain uses TRBV3-1 with TRBJ2-2, with D hard to call. The germline CDR1 and CDR2 sequences are LGHDT and YNNKEL (reference sequence). This CDR3 has 16 residues. V was trimmed by 2 bases and J by 0 bases, leaving 10 bases between them. The CDR3 loop reads CASSQRLGTNTGELFF. DNA of the CDR3: TGTGCCAGCAGCCAACGGCTAGGGACGAACACCGGGGAGCTGTTTTTT.

The genes are TRBV3-1 and TRBJ2-2, with 7 positions matching TRBD1. This CDR3 is 13 amino acids long. Germline-derived CDR1 and CDR2 are LGHDT and YNNKEL (reference sequence). V dropped 1 base and J dropped 15; count of bases not matched to a gene: 8. CDR3: CASSQVMETGMFF. As DNA, the CDR3 is TGTGCCAGCAGCCAAGTTATGGAGACAGGGATGTTTTTT.

This clonotype was seen ten or more times. V and J are TRBV6-1 and TRBJ1-1; perhaps TRBD1 as D (5 bases). This CDR3 is built from 14 residues. Trimming shortened V by 7 bases and J by 5 bases, and 17 bases separated the two germline ends. Germline V lookup: CDR1 MNHNS, CDR2 SASEGT. The CDR3 reads CASTSQGGGTEAFF. In nucleotides, the CDR3 is TGTGCCAGCACCTCGCAGGGAGGAGGAACTGAAGCTTTCTTT.

This sequence joins TRBV7-2 and TRBJ2-1; 12 bases line up with TRBD2. The CDR3 sequence is 15 residues long. J gave up 9 bases and V 1 base, and 4 bases lay outside the gene matches. Looked up from germline, CDR1 is SGHTA and CDR2 is FQGNSA. The CDR3 sequence: CASSLVTSGRGEQFF. The CDR3 DNA reads TGTGCCAGCAGCTTAGTGACTAGCGGGAGAGGTGAGCAGTTCTTC.